This record concerns one T cell receptor (beta chain) sequence. The clone's antigen remains unknown. No base qualities exist here, and no much larger clone lies one base off it. The data stem from a study of identical twins (dated by TCRdb to 2015 to 2016). Regarding the complete study: TCR alpha and beta repertoires from monozygotic twins, unrelated adults of various ages and cord blood were deep-sequenced to test whether fetal clonotypes persist. Replicate twin experiments were performed at different times using different library preparation protocols to rule out contamination. What the work shows at the level of the full study, not this receptor alone: In monozygotic twins, out-of-frame TCR alpha sharing was systematically underestimated by recombination models, although the models agreed with sharing between unrelated individuals. Because the same donors could not be followed over many years, the conclusions relied on cross-sectional statistical analysis. Abundant cord blood beta clonotypes carried fewer insertions; young adult naive repertoires showed a weaker similar trend, while memory repertoires showed none. A weaker excess of twin sharing was found in beta out-of-frame sequences because the signal-to-noise ratio was lowered by fewer shared sequences. Zero-insertion analyses could be partly confounded by invariant T cells such as MAIT and iNKT, although diverse VJ usage argued against such confounding for most clonotypes. Out-of-frame TCR alpha sequences shared between twins showed an excess of low generation-probability sequences compared with coincidental sharing between unrelated individuals.

Receptors were amplified or captured by 5' RACE. Instrument on record: Illumina HiSeq 2000. A universal primer binding site was introduced by template switching, and a unique molecular identifier was present in the final cDNA, enabling accurate counting of TCR cDNA molecules. Specific primers in the conserved constant-segment region were used to synthesize first-strand cDNA for the TCR alpha and beta chains. To control for contamination, every cDNA library carried two barcodes: a SMART-Mk sample barcode plus Illumina barcodes. TruSeq adapter sequences along with Illumina sample barcodes were introduced in two successive PCR steps. The TCR alpha and beta cDNA libraries were sequenced on the Illumina HiSeq platform using custom primers. The authors' analysis ran thus. MiGEC processed the raw reads to extract unique molecular identifiers, while MiXCR was used to determine the CDR3 positions. Recombination models were inferred per individual with the repgenHMM and IGoR tools using an EM algorithm. The analysis of shared clonotypes was done with the tcR package in R, with sharing normalized by the product of cloneset sizes. To study raw recombination without the effects of thymic and clonal selection, out-of-frame nonproductive sequences were analyzed. Starting from the raw public reads, TCRdb applied fastp trimming at Q25, assembled clones with MiXCR and retained in-frame beta chains. All rows with the same CDR3 protein become a single entry with the most common DNA and genes. These V and J calls derive from TCRdb rather than the authors' analysis. This sample lists 1.5 million to 2 million distinct CDR3 sequences; 25% to 35% were detected once. The ten most abundant clones make up more than 0.25% of the sample.

Only healthy Caucasian donors were included. Looking up the germline V gene (reference sequence) yields CDR1 PRHDT and CDR2 FYEKMQ. The CDR3 sequence holds 12 residues, the cysteine and phenylalanine included. The retained sequence is limited to the CDR3, 36 bases, with the frame set at the first base. A distance of 9 bases separates the germline ends of V and J, which lose 5 bases and 8 bases respectively. Input material: cord blood. The receptor chain draws on TRBV13 and TRBJ1-4; no D segment can be confidently identified. The sequence derives from a newborn girl in good health. DNA sequence: TGTGCCAGCAGCCAAAATAGAGAAAAACTGTTTTTT. Its protein is CASSQNREKLFF.